The 27 T cell receptor beta chains in this list originate from one sample, sequenced in a study of cytomegalovirus exposure and HLA in healthy donors. Researchers ran the PCR with 60 Vbeta and 13 Jbeta primers. Here immunoSEQ multiplex PCR was the method, and the copy in TCRdb shows in-frame clones only, minus some. Here the sample spans 100,000 to 150,000 clones, under 90% being singletons. Material: PBMCs. Source of these receptors: a woman aged 40 to 49 in good health and CMV-seropositive.

The chain carries TRBV7-9 and TRBJ2-2; 9 bases align to TRBD1. The CDR3 spans 16 residues. V was pared by 5 bases and J by 5 bases, with 9 bases of the junction left unmatched. Per germline, CDR1 SEHNR and CDR2 FQNEAQ (reference sequence). CDR3 coding DNA: TGTGCCAGCAGCCCAAACCCGGGACAGGGAACCGGGGAGCTGTTTTTT. Protein sequence: CASSPNPGQGTGELFF.

This chain joins TRBV27 and TRBJ2-7, with D perhaps matching TRBD2 (6 bases). Trimming left V 3 bases short and J 2 bases short, with 11 bases between. The CDR3 consists of 14 residues. Germline lookup yields CDR1 MNHEY and CDR2 SMNVEV (reference sequence). The CDR3 loop is CASSFAGTTYEQYF. CDR3 bases: TGTGCCAGCAGTTTTGCGGGAACTACCTACGAGCAGTACTTC.

The rearrangement uses TRBV2 and TRBJ2-2; 9 bases align to TRBD2. Germline values: CDR1 SNHLY, CDR2 FYNNEI. This CDR3 has 16 residues. Unmatched junction bases numbered 4, after V lost 3 bases and J lost 2 bases. Written as DNA, the CDR3 is TGTGCCAGCAGTGATGCAGCGGGAGGTAACACCGGGGAGCTGTTTTTT. Protein sequence: CASSDAAGGNTGELFF.

The chain joins TRBV10-3 to TRBJ1-2, with D tentatively TRBD1 (6 bases). CDR1 and CDR2 from the germline V gene are ENHRY and SYGVKD. With 2 bases removed from V and 6 bases from J, the gap between germline ends came to 10 bases. The CDR3 consists of 13 residues. CDR3 sequence (DNA): TGTGCCATCAGTGAGGGGGGGGGCCATGGCTACACCTTC. Translation: CAISEGGGHGYTF.

V gene TRBV13 combines with J gene TRBJ2-2; perhaps TRBD1 as D (5 bases). Germline V gives CDR1 PRHDT, CDR2 FYEKMQ (reference sequence). Trimming took 0 bases from V and 4 from J, leaving 9 bases between them. CDR3 length: 15 amino acids. CDR3 sequence (DNA): TGTGCCAGCAGCTTAGGCAGGGATTTCACCGGGGAGCTGTTTTTT. Translation: CASSLGRDFTGELFF.

The CDR3, as DNA: TGTGCCAGCAGCGCAGGACAGTCGGGGGAGCTGTTTTTT. Translation gives CASSAGQSGELFF. The chain recombines TRBV9 with TRBJ2-2, with a possible D match to TRBD1 (6 bases). This CDR3 has 13 residues. The germline V gene has CDR1 SGDLS and CDR2 YYNGEE. Trimming removed 3 bases at V and 8 bases at J, with 11 bases between.

The rearrangement uses TRBV5-1 and TRBJ1-2, with D perhaps TRBD1 (5 bases). Germline V lookup: CDR1 SGHRS, CDR2 YFSETQ. This CDR3 is 14 amino acids long. With 4 bases removed from V and 5 bases from J, the gap between germline ends came to 15 bases. CDR3 sequence (DNA): TGCGCCAGCAGCCCAGACCCGGGGGATTATGGCTACACCTTC. This encodes CASSPDPGDYGYTF.

A few counts support this clone. The J gene is TRBJ2-7, the V gene TRBV11-1; no clear D. The CDR3 covers 12 residues. V was cut by 2 bases and J by 4 bases, with 6 bases left in between. Germline CDR1 reads SGHAT; CDR2 reads FQDESV (reference sequence). Here the CDR3 reads CASSLTQYEQYF. CDR3 DNA sequence: TGTGCCAGCAGCTTAACTCAATACGAGCAGTACTTC.

This clone has a single count. Relative to the germline gene, one junction end is altered; a read error may explain this. This chain joins TRBV7-9 and TRBJ1-1; D perhaps matches TRBD1 (6 bases). The CDR3 extends over 12 amino acids. CDR1 is SEHNR, CDR2 FQNEAQ, per germline (reference sequence). The CDR3 sequence is CSSSLETGGAFF. Here the CDR3 DNA reads TGTTCCAGCAGCTTAGAGACAGGTGGAGCTTTCTTT.

The chain carries TRBV7-2 and TRBJ1-1, with D possibly TRBD1 on 6 matching bases. Germline values: CDR1 SGHTA, CDR2 FQGNSA. The CDR3 consists of 13 residues. The ends were cut back, 5 bases at V and 8 bases at J, with 15 bases in the middle. This CDR3 is CASSPNMRGEAFF. As DNA, the CDR3 is TGTGCCAGCAGCCCGAATATGAGGGGGGAAGCTTTCTTT.

The rearrangement uses TRBV14 and TRBJ2-5, with D maybe TRBD1 (6 bases). The J call is in doubt because the DNA end fits TRBJ2-7 better. The CDR3 covers 17 residues. The germline V gene has CDR1 SGHDN and CDR2 FVKESK. Written as DNA, the CDR3 is TGTGCCAGCAGCCAAGGGTTACTGAAGGACAGCTCCTACGAGCAGTACTTC. This gives the protein CASSQGLLKDSSYEQYF.

Remarks on this clone: A junction boundary mismatches the germline segment, possibly from a read error. The V gene is TRBV6-1, the J gene TRBJ2-3; the match to TRBD2 covers 10 bases. Germline lookup yields CDR1 MNHNS and CDR2 SASEGT. The CDR3 sequence is 14 residues long. The CDR3 loop is CASSARPTSGMWCF. CDR3 bases: TGTGCCAGCAGTGCCCGCCCCACTAGCGGGATGTGGTGCTTT.

This chain joins TRBV5-4 and TRBJ2-7; D is unclear. The germline V gene has CDR1 SGHNT and CDR2 YYREEE (reference sequence). There are 13 residues in the CDR3. Trimming shortened V by 0 bases and J by 6 bases, and 10 bases separated the two germline ends. The CDR3 DNA follows: TGTGCCAGCAGCTTGGGTCAAATTTCCGAGCAGTACTTC. Translating gives CASSLGQISEQYF. Drawing the rest from reference TRBV5-4 and TRBJ2-7, the complete variable domain is ETGVTQSPTHLIKTRGQQVTLRCSSQSGHNTVSWYQQALGQGPQFIFQYYREEENGRGNFPPRFSGLQFPNYSSELNVNALELDDSALYLCASSLGQISEQYFGPGTRLTVT.

The V and J genes are TRBV5-1 and TRBJ2-1; D is unresolved. The CDR3 length is 13 residues. Trimming left V 1 base short and J 9 bases short, with 11 bases between. Looked up from germline, CDR1 is SGHRS and CDR2 is YFSETQ. Here the CDR3 DNA reads TGCGCCAGCAGCTTGTCTCCCCGCGGTGAGCAGTTCTTC. It specifies CASSLSPRGEQFF. The complete variable domain, with remaining parts taken from reference TRBV5-1 and TRBJ2-1, reads KAGVTQTPRYLIKTRGQQVTLSCSPISGHRSVSWYQQTPGQGLQFLFEYFSETQRNKGNFPGRFSGRQFSNSRSEMNVSTLELGDSALYLCASSLSPRGEQFFGPGTRLTVL.

The rearrangement uses TRBV20-1 and TRBJ2-7; no clear D gene. The V end was cut by 3 bases, the J end by 4 bases, with 7 bases between. CDR3 size: 11 residues. Germline CDR1 is DFQATT and CDR2 is SNEGSKA (reference sequence). The CDR3 reads CSARLIYEQYF. CDR3 DNA sequence: TGCAGTGCTAGGTTAATATACGAGCAGTACTTC.

The chain is built from TRBV30 and TRBJ2-5; TRBD2 might be the D (5 bases). With 3 bases removed from V and 7 bases from J, the gap between germline ends came to 12 bases. Per germline, CDR1 GTSNPN and CDR2 SVGIG (reference sequence). The CDR3 totals 12 residues. In DNA, the CDR3 is TGTGCCTGGAGAGCGGCACTTGGGACCCAGTACTTC. Amino acids: CAWRAALGTQYF.

V usage is TRBV19 and J usage is TRBJ2-1, with 11 bases aligning to TRBD2. V lost 3 bases to trimming and J lost 1 base; unmatched junction nucleotides: 8. Germline V gene lookup returns CDR1 LNHDA and CDR2 SQIVND (reference sequence). The CDR3 sequence is 18 residues long. This CDR3 reads CASSIALAGEVSYNEQFF. Written as DNA, the CDR3 is TGTGCCAGTAGTATCGCACTAGCGGGAGAGGTGTCCTACAATGAGCAGTTCTTC.

The rearrangement uses TRBV29-1 and TRBJ1-5; no definite D call. V was pared by 6 bases and J by 3 bases, with 12 bases between. Germline V lookup: CDR1 SQVTM, CDR2 ANQGSEA. The CDR3 totals 13 residues. CDR3 in DNA: TGCAGCGTACTTCCATTCGTCAATCAGCCCCAGCATTTT. It is translated as CSVLPFVNQPQHF.

The gene calls are TRBV5-1 and TRBJ1-1; D might be TRBD1 (6 bases). The CDR3 is made up of 14 amino acids. The V gene's germline CDR1 is SGHRS and CDR2 YFSETQ. Trimming stripped 5 bases from V and 0 bases from J, with 11 bases between. The CDR3: CASSQGYMNTEAFF. In DNA, the CDR3 is TGCGCCAGCAGTCAGGGGTATATGAACACTGAAGCTTTCTTT.

This chain uses TRBV7-9 with TRBJ1-1; perhaps TRBD1 as D (6 bases). There are 15 residues in the CDR3. Germline CDR1 SEHNR, CDR2 FQNEAQ (reference sequence). V lost 7 bases, J lost 3 bases, and 18 bases lay in between. In DNA, the CDR3 is TGTGCCAGCAAGAAAGGGGGGGCGCCGGACACTGAAGCTTTCTTT. Translation: CASKKGGAPDTEAFF.

V is TRBV7-3 and J is TRBJ2-1; a weak D match, TRBD2 (7 bases). The germline V gene has CDR1 SGHTA and CDR2 FQGTGA. This CDR3 is 16 amino acids long. V shed 5 bases and J shed 10 bases, with 24 bases lying between them. In nucleotides, the CDR3 is TGTGCCAGCAGCCTCAACGGGGGGCTAGCTGTGAGCGAGCAGTTCTTC. It encodes CASSLNGGLAVSEQFF.

The chain carries TRBV5-5 and TRBJ2-7; 7 nucleotides agree with TRBD2. V trimming: 5 bases; J trimming: 1 base; junction bases outside the gene matches: 6. The CDR3 runs 14 residues. CDR1 and CDR2 (germline): SGHKS, YYEKEE (reference sequence). This CDR3 reads CASRRVGGSYEQYF. In nucleotides, the CDR3 is TGTGCCAGCAGGCGGGTCGGGGGGTCCTACGAGCAGTACTTC.

The rearrangement uses TRBV28 and TRBJ2-5, with TRBD2 as a possible D gene (6 bases). This CDR3 is built from 18 residues. CDR1 and CDR2 (germline): MDHEN, SYDVKM. The V and J ends lost 5 bases and 2 bases respectively, with 24 bases between them. This chain's CDR3 is CASSPPPGTRDSQETQYF. The DNA for the CDR3 is TGTGCCAGCAGTCCCCCCCCGGGAACCCGGGACTCACAAGAGACCCAGTACTTC. The variable domain in full, completed from reference TRBV28 and TRBJ2-5, reads DVKVTQSSRYLVKRTGEKVFLECVQDMDHENMFWYRQDPGLGLRLIYFSYDVKMKEKGDIPEGYSVSREKKERFSLILESASTNQTSMYLCASSPPPGTRDSQETQYFGPGTRLLVL.

The V and J genes are TRBV7-8 and TRBJ2-3; 10 bases fit TRBD2. Germline CDR1 is SGHVS and CDR2 is FQNEAQ. The CDR3 runs 19 residues. V lost 4 bases and J lost 4; bases outside the gene matches: 17. The CDR3 nucleotides read TGTGCCAGCAGCTCCCGAGGGGTAGCGGGAGGTTTTGTCGCAGATACGCAGTATTTT. It encodes CASSSRGVAGGFVADTQYF.

J is TRBJ1-1 and V is TRBV10-3; no clear D. Germline-derived CDR1 and CDR2 are ENHRY and SYGVKD. This CDR3 is 13 amino acids long. Deletions cut 6 bases from V and 1 base from J, with 9 bases between. The DNA for the CDR3 is TGTGCCATCAGCGCGTCTGGGAACACTGAAGCTTTCTTT. Translation gives CAISASGNTEAFF.

Only one count was recorded for this clone. This chain links TRBV30 with TRBJ2-3; 9 positions agree with TRBD2. This CDR3 spans 14 amino acids. Germline V gene lookup returns CDR1 GTSNPN and CDR2 SVGIG (reference sequence). Germline trimming cut 5 bases from V and 0 bases from J; bases unmatched to any gene: 3. The CDR3 DNA follows: TGTGCCTGGGGACTAGCGACTAGCACAGATACGCAGTATTTT. This encodes CAWGLATSTDTQYF.

The CDR3 reads CASSSFGTSGLAAEQFF. CDR3 nucleotides: TGCGCCAGCAGCTCATTTGGGACTAGCGGGCTAGCCGCTGAGCAGTTCTTC. The V and J genes are TRBV4-1 and TRBJ2-1, with 12 nucleotides matching TRBD2. After removal of 5 bases from V and 9 bases from J, the junction contained 14 bases not matched to a gene. CDR3 length: 17 amino acids. Germline V lookup: CDR1 MGHRA, CDR2 YSYEKL.